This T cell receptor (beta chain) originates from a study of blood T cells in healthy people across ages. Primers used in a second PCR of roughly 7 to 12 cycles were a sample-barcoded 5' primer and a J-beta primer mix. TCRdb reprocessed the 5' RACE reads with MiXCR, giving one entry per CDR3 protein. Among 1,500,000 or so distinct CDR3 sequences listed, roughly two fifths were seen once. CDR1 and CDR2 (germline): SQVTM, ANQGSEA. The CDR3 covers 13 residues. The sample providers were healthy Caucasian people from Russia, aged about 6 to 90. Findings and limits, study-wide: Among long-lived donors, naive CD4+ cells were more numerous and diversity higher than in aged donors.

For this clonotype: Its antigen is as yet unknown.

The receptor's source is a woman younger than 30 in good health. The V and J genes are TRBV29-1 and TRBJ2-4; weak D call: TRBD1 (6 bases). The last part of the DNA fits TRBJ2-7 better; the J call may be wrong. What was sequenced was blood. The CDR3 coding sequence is TGCAGCGTTGAAGTCGGGACAACCTACGAGCAGTACTTC. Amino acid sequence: CSVEVGTTYEQYF.